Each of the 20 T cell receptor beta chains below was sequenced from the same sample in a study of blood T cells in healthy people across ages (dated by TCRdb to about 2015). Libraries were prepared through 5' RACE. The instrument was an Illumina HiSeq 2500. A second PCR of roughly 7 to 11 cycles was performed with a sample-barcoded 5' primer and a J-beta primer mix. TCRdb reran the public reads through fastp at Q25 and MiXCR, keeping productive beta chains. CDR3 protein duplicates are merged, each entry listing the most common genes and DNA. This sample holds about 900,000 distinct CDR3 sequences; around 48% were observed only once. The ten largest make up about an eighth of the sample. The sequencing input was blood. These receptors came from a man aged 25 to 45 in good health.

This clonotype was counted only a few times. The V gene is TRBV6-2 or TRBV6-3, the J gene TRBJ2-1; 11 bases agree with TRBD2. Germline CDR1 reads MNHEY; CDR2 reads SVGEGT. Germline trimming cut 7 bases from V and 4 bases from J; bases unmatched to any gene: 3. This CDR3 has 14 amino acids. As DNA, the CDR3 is TGTGCCAGCACCTTAGCGGGGGGGTACAATGAGCAGTTCTTC. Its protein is CASTLAGGYNEQFF.

The CDR3 DNA is TGTGCCAGCAGTTCGCAGTTTGGGACTAATTTGGGTTTGGGATATTCACCCCTCCACTTT. It codes for CASSSQFGTNLGLGYSPLHF. The chain uses TRBV28 and TRBJ1-6, with D possibly TRBD1 on 5 matching bases. This CDR3 region has 20 residues. Germline loops: CDR1 MDHEN, CDR2 SYDVKM. Trimming cost V 4 bases and J 8 bases, with 30 bases left between them.

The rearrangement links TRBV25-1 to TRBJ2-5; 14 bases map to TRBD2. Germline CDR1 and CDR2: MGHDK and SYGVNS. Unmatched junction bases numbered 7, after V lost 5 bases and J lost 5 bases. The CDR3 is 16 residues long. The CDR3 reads CASSYGTSGSRETQYF. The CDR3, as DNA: TGTGCCAGCAGTTACGGGACTAGCGGGAGTCGGGAGACCCAGTACTTC. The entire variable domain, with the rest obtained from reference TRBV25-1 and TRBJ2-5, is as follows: EADIYQTPRYLVIGTGKKITLECSQTMGHDKMYWYQQDPGMELHLIHYSYGVNSTEKGDLSSESTVSRIRTEHFPLTLESARPSHTSQYLCASSYGTSGSRETQYFGPGTRLLVL.

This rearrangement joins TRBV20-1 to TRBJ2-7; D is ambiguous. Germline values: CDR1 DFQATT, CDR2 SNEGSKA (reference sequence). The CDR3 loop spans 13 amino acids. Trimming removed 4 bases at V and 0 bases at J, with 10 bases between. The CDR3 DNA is TGCAGTGCTACTATCGCGAGCTCCTACGAGCAGTACTTC. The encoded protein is CSATIASSYEQYF.

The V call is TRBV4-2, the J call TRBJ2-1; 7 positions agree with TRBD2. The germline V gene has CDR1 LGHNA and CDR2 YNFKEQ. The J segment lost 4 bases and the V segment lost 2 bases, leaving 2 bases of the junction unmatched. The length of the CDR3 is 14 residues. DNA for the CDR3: TGTGCCAGCAGCCAAACTAGCGAGTACAATGAGCAGTTCTTC. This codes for CASSQTSEYNEQFF.

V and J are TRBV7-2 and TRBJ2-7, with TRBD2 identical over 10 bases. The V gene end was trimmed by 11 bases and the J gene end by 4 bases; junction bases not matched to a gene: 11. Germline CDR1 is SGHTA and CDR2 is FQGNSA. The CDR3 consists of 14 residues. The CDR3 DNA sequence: TGTGCCGACAGCGAAGGACTAGCGGCTTACGAGCAGTACTTC. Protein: CADSEGLAAYEQYF.

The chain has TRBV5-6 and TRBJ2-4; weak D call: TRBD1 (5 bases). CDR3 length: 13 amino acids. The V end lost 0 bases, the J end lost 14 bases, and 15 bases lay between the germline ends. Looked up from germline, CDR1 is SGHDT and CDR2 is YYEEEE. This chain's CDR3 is CASSLESRAREYF. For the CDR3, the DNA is TGTGCCAGCAGCTTGGAATCCAGGGCCAGGGAGTACTTC.

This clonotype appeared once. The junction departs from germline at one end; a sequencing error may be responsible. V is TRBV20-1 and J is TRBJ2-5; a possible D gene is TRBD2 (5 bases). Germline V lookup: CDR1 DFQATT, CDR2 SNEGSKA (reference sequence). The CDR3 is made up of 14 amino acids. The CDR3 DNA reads TGCAGTGCAGGAGGTCCGTTCCCTCAAGAGACCCAATACTTC. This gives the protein CSAGGPFPQETQYF.

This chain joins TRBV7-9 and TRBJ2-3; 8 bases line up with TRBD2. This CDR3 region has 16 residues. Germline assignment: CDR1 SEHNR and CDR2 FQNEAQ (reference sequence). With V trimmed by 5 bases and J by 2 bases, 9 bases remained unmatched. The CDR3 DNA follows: TGTGCCAGCAGCCTGGCCCCGGGACTAGACACAGATACGCAGTATTTT. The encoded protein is CASSLAPGLDTDTQYF.

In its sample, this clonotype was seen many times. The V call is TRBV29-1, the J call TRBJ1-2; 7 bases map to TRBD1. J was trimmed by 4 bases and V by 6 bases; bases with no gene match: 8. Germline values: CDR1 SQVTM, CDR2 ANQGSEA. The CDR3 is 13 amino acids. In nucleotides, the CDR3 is TGCAGCGTGGGACCACAGGGGTTCTATGGCTACACCTTC. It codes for CSVGPQGFYGYTF.

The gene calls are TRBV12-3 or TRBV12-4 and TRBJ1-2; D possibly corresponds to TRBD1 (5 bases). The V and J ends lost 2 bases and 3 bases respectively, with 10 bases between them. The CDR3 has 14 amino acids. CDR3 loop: CASSLFLGDYGYTF. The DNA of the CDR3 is TGTGCCAGCAGTTTATTCTTGGGGGACTATGGCTACACCTTC.

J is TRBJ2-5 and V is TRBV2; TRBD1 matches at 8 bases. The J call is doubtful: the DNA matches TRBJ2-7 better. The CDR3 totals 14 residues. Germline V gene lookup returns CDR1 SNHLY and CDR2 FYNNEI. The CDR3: CASSGDRQEYEQYF. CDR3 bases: TGTGCCAGCAGTGGGGACAGGCAGGAGTACGAGCAGTACTTC.

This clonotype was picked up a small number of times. For the CDR3, the DNA is TGTGCCAGCAGCCCACGGTCACCAAACGAGCAGTACTTC. It yields the protein CASSPRSPNEQYF. The V call is TRBV28, the J call TRBJ2-7, with no clear D. This CDR3 is built from 13 residues. Germline V CDR1 and CDR2: MDHEN, SYDVKM. The ends were cut back, 6 bases at V and 5 bases at J, with 14 bases in the middle.

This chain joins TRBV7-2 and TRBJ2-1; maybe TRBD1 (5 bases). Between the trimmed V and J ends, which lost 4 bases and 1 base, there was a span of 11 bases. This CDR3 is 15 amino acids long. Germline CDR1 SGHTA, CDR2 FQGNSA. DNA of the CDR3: TGTGCCAGCAGCTCAGGGTTTCAGTCCTACAATGAGCAGTTCTTC. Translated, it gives CASSSGFQSYNEQFF. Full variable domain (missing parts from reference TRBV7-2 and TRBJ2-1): GAGVSQSPSNKVTEKGKDVELRCDPISGHTALYWYRQSLGQGLEFLIYFQGNSAPDKSGLPSDRFSAERTGGSVSTLTIQRTQQEDSAVYLCASSSGFQSYNEQFFGPGTRLTVL.

In DNA form, the CDR3 reads TGTGCCAGCAGCCAGCCTAGCGGGGTAAGAGATACGCAGTATTTT. Protein sequence: CASSQPSGVRDTQYF. V is TRBV3-1 and J is TRBJ2-3; 9 bases map to TRBD2. The germline CDR1 and CDR2 sequences are LGHDT and YNNKEL (reference sequence). The CDR3 sequence is 15 residues long. The trim removed 3 bases at V and 5 bases at J, leaving 6 bases unmatched.

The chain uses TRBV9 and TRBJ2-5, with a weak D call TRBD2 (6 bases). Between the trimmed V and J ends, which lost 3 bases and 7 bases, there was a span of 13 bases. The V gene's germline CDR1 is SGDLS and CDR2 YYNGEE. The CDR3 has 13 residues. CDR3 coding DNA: TGTGCCAGCAGCGGTACCCGGGACTCGACCCAGTACTTC. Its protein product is CASSGTRDSTQYF.

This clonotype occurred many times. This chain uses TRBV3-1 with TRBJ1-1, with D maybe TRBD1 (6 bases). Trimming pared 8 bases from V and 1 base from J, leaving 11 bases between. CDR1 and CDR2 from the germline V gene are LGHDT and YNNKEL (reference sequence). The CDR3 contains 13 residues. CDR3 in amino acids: CASSQGGNTEAFF. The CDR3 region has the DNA TGTGCCAGCTCACAGGGAGGGAACACTGAAGCTTTCTTT.

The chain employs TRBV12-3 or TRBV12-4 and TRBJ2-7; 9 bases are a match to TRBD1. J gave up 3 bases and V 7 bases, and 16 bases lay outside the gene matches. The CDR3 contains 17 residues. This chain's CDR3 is CASNLAQGASSDYEQYF. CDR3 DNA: TGTGCCAGCAACTTGGCACAGGGGGCTTCTTCGGACTACGAGCAGTACTTC.

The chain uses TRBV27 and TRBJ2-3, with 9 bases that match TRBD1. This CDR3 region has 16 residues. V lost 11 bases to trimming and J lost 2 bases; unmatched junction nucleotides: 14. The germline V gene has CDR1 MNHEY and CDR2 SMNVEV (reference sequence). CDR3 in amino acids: CARLPRDREYTDTQYF. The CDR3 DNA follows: TGTGCCCGTCTCCCCCGGGACAGGGAGTACACAGATACGCAGTATTTT.

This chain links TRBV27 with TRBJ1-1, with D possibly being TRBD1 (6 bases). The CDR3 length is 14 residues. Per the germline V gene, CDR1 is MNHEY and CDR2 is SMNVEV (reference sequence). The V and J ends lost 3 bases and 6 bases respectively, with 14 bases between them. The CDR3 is CASSFGQKGAEAFF. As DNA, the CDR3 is TGTGCCAGCAGTTTTGGACAGAAGGGCGCTGAAGCTTTCTTT.